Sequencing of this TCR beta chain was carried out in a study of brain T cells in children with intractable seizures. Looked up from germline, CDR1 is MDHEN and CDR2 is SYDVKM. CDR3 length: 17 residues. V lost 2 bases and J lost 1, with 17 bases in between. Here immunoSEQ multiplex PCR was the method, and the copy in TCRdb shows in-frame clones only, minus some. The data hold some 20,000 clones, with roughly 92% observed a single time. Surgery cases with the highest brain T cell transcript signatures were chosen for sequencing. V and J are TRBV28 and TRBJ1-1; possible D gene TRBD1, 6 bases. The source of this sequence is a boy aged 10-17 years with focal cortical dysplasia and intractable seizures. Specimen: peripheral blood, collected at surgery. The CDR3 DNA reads TGTGCCAGCAGTTTACCACTCCGCCTGGGGGCGAACACTGAAGCTTTCTTT. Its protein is CASSLPLRLGANTEAFF.